What follows describes a single T cell receptor (beta chain). The antigen is undetermined. The missing CDR3 end, 3 residues past where the read stops, is filled in from the germline J gene. This sample is drawn from a study of T cells in women clearing cervical HPV infection. Study information: Case blood was drawn when the lesion was first found; control blood after infection became undetectable.

Germline V gives CDR1 SNHLY, CDR2 FYNNEI. The trim removed 6 bases at V and 5 bases at J, leaving 14 bases unmatched. The CDR3 is made up of 16 amino acids. Cervical HPV DNA detected by MY09/MY11 PCR, typed by dot-blot. General observations from the study: TRBV6-7 relative abundance averaged approximately 0.1% in cases and 0.15% to 0.2% in controls.

Here immunoSEQ multiplex PCR was the method, and the copy in TCRdb shows in-frame clones only, minus some. This sample contains tens of thousands of clones. The TCR sequence derives from a woman aged 18 to 75 with a cervical HPV16 infection that either progressed to CIN3+ or cleared (not recorded which). Material for sequencing was blood buffy coat. The chain joins TRBV2 to TRBJ2-7, with TRBD2 matching 9 bases. The CDR3 protein is CASRKGVSGSANEQYF. Incomplete CDR3 DNA: TGTGCCAGCAGGAAAGGGGTTAGCGGGAGTGCGAACGAG.